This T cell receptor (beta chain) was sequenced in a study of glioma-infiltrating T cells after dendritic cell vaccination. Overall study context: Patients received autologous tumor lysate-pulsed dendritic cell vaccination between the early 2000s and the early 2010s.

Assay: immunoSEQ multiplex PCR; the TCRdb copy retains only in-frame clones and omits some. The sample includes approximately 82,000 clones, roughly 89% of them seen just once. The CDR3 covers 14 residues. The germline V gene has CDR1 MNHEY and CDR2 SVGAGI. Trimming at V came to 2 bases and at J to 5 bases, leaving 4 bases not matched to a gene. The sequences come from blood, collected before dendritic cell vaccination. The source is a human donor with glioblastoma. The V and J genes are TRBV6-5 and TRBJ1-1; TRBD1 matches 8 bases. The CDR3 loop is CASSYRDRMTEAFF. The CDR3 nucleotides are TGTGCCAGCAGTTACCGGGACAGGATGACTGAAGCTTTCTTT.